The 4 T cell receptor beta chains below all came from one sample that was sequenced in a study of PD-L1 blockade in urothelial cancer. Sequencing was performed with immunoSEQ multiplex PCR; in TCRdb, only in-frame clones are kept and a portion is missing. The repertoire consists of roughly 84,000 clones, with about four fifths occurring once and the leading ten covering roughly 9.5%. The material sequenced was PBMCs, taken around atezolizumab (anti-PD-L1) treatment. These receptor sequences come from a man in his 70s with urothelial cancer.

This chain links TRBV4-3 with TRBJ1-3; 8 bases line up with TRBD1. This CDR3 spans 16 amino acids. Germline V CDR1 and CDR2: LGHNA, YSLEER. The V and J ends lost 0 bases and 2 bases, in that order; junction bases with no gene match: 3. CDR3 nucleotides: TGCGCCAGCAGCCAAGACCCGACAGGGGCTGGAAACACCATATATTTT. As protein: CASSQDPTGAGNTIYF.

The J gene is TRBJ1-4, the V gene TRBV5-1; 8 positions agree with TRBD1. Per germline, CDR1 SGHRS and CDR2 YFSETQ. CDR3 length equals 15 residues. V lost 3 bases to trimming and J lost 8 bases; unmatched junction nucleotides: 9. CDR3 region: CASSSTTGGLEKLFF. CDR3 DNA: TGCGCCAGCAGCTCGACAACAGGGGGACTAGAAAAACTGTTTTTT.

This clone occurred once. This chain uses TRBV6-5 with TRBJ1-1, with D perhaps TRBD1 (5 bases). The CDR3 consists of 13 residues. V lost 7 bases, J lost 1 base, and 10 bases lay in between. Germline V gene sequence: CDR1 MNHEY, CDR2 SVGAGI. The CDR3 DNA reads as TGTGCCAGCACTAAGGACAAGAACACTGAAGCTTTCTTT. This gives the protein CASTKDKNTEAFF.

The J gene is TRBJ2-3, the V gene TRBV15, with D uncertain. The V end was cut by 5 bases, the J end by 5 bases, with 8 bases between. The germline gives CDR1 LNHNV, CDR2 YYDKDF (reference sequence). The length of the CDR3 is 12 residues. The CDR3 sequence is CATSRALDTQYF. In nucleotides, the CDR3 is TGTGCCACCAGCCGCGCCCTAGATACGCAGTATTTT.